The 11 T cell receptor beta chains below were found in one sample sequenced in a study of graft-versus-host responses after intestinal transplantation. For these receptors, no antigen is known. Repertoires were generated with immunoSEQ multiplex PCR, while TCRdb's copy carries only in-frame clones and drops some. The top ten hold roughly 0.2% of the sample, which has about 130,000 clones, over 90% seen once. Specimen: unstimulated CD4+ T cells sorted from spleen or lymph node cells, collected before intestinal transplant. The receptors were sampled from a human donor who received an intestinal transplant.

V and J are TRBV5-6 and TRBJ2-3; no clear D. V lost 1 base and J 2 bases, leaving 8 bases between the germline ends. The CDR3 is 14 residues long. Germline CDR1 reads SGHDT; CDR2 reads YYEEEE. The CDR3 loop is CASSLQGYTDTQYF. In DNA, the CDR3 is TGTGCCAGCAGCTTGCAAGGGTACACAGATACGCAGTATTTT.

The rearrangement links TRBV7-2 to TRBJ2-7; 8 bases agree with TRBD2. Germline-derived CDR1 and CDR2 are SGHTA and FQGNSA. The V segment lost 5 bases and the J segment 3 bases; nucleotides outside the gene matches: 9. The CDR3 length is 15 residues. The CDR3 DNA reads TGTGCCAGCAGCCGAAATAGCGGGGACCTCTACGAGCAGTACTTC. This gives the protein CASSRNSGDLYEQYF.

The gene calls are TRBV27 and TRBJ2-1; 7 nucleotides match TRBD2. Germline V gene data show CDR1 as MNHEY and CDR2 as SMNVEV (reference sequence). This CDR3 comprises 14 residues. Trimming took 8 bases from V and 7 from J; bases not matched to a gene: 11. The CDR3: CASGGVLASNEQFF. DNA for the CDR3: TGTGCCAGCGGGGGGGTCCTAGCCTCGAATGAGCAGTTCTTC.

This chain joins TRBV19 and TRBJ2-1; TRBD1 might be the D (6 bases). This CDR3 has 13 residues. Germline V gene sequence: CDR1 LNHDA, CDR2 SQIVND (reference sequence). V shed 5 bases and J shed 6 bases, with 11 bases lying between them. DNA of the CDR3: TGTGCCAGTAGTCGCGGACAGAGCAATGAGCAGTTCTTC. Its translation is CASSRGQSNEQFF. Full variable domain (outside the CDR3, taken from reference TRBV19 and TRBJ2-1): DGGITQSPKYLFRKEGQNVTLSCEQNLNHDAMYWYRQDPGQGLRLIYYSQIVNDFQKGDIAEGYSVSREKKESFPLTVTSAQKNPTAFYLCASSRGQSNEQFFGPGTRLTVL.

This clone was observed once. The genes are TRBV6-5 and TRBJ1-5; unclear D gene. CDR1 is MNHEY, CDR2 SVGAGI, per germline. V dropped 0 bases and J dropped 10 bases, with 13 bases sitting between them. This CDR3 region has 14 residues. The CDR3 DNA reads TGTGCCAGCAGTTACTCGGCTCCCACCGGACCCCAGCATTTT. This encodes CASSYSAPTGPQHF.

The chain uses TRBV27 and TRBJ1-1, with 9 bases fitting TRBD1. Germline assignment: CDR1 MNHEY and CDR2 SMNVEV (reference sequence). CDR3 length: 18 residues. The J segment lost 3 bases and the V segment lost 7 bases, leaving 18 bases of the junction unmatched. CDR3 nucleotides: TGTGCCAGCACCCCCCGTCGGCCGGGACAGGGTCCAGACACTGAAGCTTTCTTT. Translated, it gives CASTPRRPGQGPDTEAFF.

This clone has a single count. J is TRBJ1-3 and V is TRBV11-2; D possibly corresponds to TRBD1 (6 bases). Germline values: CDR1 SGHAT, CDR2 FQNNGV. This CDR3 comprises 14 residues. With 3 bases removed from V and 2 bases from J, the gap between germline ends came to 8 bases. The CDR3 reads CASSFGQTGNTIYF. The CDR3 nucleotides read TGTGCCAGCAGCTTCGGACAGACTGGAAACACCATATATTTT.

The chain is built from TRBV28 and TRBJ1-2; 8 nucleotides align to TRBD1. V lost 2 bases, J lost 4 bases, and 12 bases stayed unmatched. CDR1 is MDHEN, CDR2 SYDVKM, per germline. The CDR3 has 17 amino acids. CDR3 nucleotide sequence: TGTGCCAGCAGTTTAAACAGGGGGACCGGCCTAGGCTATGGCTACACCTTC. Amino acid sequence: CASSLNRGTGLGYGYTF.

The chain carries TRBV5-1 and TRBJ1-1; no firm D call. This CDR3 is 14 amino acids long. The V end was cut by 5 bases, the J end by 0 bases, with 11 bases between. CDR1 and CDR2 (germline): SGHRS, YFSETQ. The CDR3 region is CASSLREMNTEAFF. Written as DNA, the CDR3 is TGCGCCAGCAGTTTGCGTGAGATGAACACTGAAGCTTTCTTT.

The J gene is TRBJ2-1, the V gene TRBV7-3, with D perhaps assigned TRBD1 or TRBD2 (5 bases each). Germline CDR1 reads SGHTA; CDR2 reads FQGTGA. The V end lost 5 bases, the J end lost 2 bases, and 13 bases lay between the germline ends. CDR3 size: 15 residues. The DNA of the CDR3 is TGTGCCAGCAGCCAAAGCGAGGGGACCTACAATGAGCAGTTCTTC. This sequence encodes CASSQSEGTYNEQFF.

This chain joins TRBV28 and TRBJ1-6, with unresolved D. CDR3 length: 12 amino acids. V was trimmed by 8 bases and J by 9 bases, leaving 11 bases between them. CDR1 and CDR2 (germline): MDHEN, SYDVKM. The CDR3 region has the DNA TGTGCCAGCCTCAAGGGAAGTTCACCCCTCCACTTT. It yields the protein CASLKGSSPLHF.